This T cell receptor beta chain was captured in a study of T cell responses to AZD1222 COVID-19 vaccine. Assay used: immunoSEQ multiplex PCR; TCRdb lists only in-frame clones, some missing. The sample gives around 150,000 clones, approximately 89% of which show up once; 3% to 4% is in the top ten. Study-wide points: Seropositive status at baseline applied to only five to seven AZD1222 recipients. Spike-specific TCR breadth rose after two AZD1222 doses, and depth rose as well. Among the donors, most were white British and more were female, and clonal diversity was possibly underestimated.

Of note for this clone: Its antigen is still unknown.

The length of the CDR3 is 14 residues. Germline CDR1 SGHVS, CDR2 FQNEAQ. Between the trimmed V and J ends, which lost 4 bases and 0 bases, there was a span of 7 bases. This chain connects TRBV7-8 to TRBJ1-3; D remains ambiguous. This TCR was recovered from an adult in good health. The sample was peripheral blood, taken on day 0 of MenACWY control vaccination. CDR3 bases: TGTGCCAGCAGCTCGCTCGTCTCTGGAAACACCATATATTTT. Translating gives CASSSLVSGNTIYF. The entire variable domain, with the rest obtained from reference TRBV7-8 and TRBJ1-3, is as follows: GAGVSQSPRYKVAKRGQDVALRCDPISGHVSLFWYQQALGQGPEFLTYFQNEAQLDKSGLPSDRFFAERPEGSVSTLKIQRTQQEDSAVYLCASSSLVSGNTIYFGEGSWLTVV.